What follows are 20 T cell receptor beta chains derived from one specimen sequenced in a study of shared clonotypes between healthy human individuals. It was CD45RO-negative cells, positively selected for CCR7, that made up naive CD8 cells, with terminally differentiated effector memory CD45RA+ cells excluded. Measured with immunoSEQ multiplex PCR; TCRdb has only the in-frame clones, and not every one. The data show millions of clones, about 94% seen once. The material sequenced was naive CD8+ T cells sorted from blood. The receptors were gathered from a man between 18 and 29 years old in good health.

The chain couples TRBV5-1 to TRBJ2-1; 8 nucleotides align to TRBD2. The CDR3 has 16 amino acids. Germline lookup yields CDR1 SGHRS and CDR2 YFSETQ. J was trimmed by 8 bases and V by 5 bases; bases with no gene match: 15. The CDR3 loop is CASRLWSGGNWHEQFF. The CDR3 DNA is TGCGCCAGCAGACTGTGGAGCGGGGGCAATTGGCATGAGCAGTTCTTC.

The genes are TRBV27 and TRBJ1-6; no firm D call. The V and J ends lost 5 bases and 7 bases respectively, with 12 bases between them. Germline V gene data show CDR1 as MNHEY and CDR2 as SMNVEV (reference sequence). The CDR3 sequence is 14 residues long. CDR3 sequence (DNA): TGTGCCAGCAGTCTTCTTGGATTAAATTCACCCCTCCACTTT. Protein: CASSLLGLNSPLHF.

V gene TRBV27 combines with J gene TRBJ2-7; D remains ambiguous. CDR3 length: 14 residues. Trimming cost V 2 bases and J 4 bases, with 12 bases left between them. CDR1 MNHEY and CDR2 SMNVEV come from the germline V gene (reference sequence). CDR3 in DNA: TGTGCCAGCAGTTTAAGGACGGACCTGTACGAGCAGTACTTC. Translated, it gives CASSLRTDLYEQYF.

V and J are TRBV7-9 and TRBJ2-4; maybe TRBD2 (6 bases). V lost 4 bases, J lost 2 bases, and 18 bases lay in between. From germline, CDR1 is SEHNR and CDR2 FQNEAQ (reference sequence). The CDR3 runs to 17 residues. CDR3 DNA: TGTGCCAGCAGCTCGGGGGACGAAGCAGAAACCAAAAACATTCAGTACTTC. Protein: CASSSGDEAETKNIQYF.

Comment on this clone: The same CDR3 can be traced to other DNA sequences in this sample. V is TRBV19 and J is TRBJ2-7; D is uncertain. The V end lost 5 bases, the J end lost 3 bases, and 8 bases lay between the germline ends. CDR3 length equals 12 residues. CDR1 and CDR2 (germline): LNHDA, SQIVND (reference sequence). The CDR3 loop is CASSGSGYEQYF. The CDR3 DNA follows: TGTGCCAGTAGTGGGTCTGGCTACGAGCAGTACTTC.

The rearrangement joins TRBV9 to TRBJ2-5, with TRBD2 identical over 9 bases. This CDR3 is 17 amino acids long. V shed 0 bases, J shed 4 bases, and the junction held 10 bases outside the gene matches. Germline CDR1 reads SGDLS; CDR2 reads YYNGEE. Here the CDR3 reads CASSVATSGGRAETQYF. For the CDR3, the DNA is TGTGCCAGCAGCGTAGCTACTAGTGGCGGGAGGGCAGAGACCCAGTACTTC.

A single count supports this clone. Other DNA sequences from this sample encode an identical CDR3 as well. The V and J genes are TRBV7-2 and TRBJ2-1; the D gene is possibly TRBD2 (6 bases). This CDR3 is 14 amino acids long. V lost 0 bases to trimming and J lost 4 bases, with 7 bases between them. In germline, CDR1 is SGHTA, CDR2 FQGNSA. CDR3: CASSLAGGYNEQFF. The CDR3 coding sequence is TGTGCCAGCAGCTTAGCGGGGGGTTACAATGAGCAGTTCTTC.

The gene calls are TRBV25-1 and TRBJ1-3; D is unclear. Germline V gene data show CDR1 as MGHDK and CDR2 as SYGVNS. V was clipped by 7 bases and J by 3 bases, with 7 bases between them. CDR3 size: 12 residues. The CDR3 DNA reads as TGTGCCAGCAATCCAGGTGGAAACACCATATATTTT. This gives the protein CASNPGGNTIYF.

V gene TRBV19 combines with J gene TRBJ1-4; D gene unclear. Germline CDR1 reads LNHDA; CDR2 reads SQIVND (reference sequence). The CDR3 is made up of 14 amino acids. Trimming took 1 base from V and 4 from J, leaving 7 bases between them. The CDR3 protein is CASSIAASNEKLFF. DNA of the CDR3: TGTGCCAGTAGTATAGCGGCGAGTAATGAAAAACTGTTTTTT.

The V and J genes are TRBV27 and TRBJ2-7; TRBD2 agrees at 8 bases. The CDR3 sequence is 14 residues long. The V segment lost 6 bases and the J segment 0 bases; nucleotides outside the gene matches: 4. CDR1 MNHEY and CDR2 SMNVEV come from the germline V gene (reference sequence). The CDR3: CASRAGGSSYEQYF. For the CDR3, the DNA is TGTGCCAGCAGGGCGGGGGGAAGCTCCTACGAGCAGTACTTC.

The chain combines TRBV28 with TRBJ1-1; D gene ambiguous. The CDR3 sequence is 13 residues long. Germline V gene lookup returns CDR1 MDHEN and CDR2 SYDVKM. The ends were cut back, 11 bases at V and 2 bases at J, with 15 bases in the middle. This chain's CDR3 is CASRTLFNTEAFF. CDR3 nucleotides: TGTGCCTCACGGACTCTCTTTAACACTGAAGCTTTCTTT.

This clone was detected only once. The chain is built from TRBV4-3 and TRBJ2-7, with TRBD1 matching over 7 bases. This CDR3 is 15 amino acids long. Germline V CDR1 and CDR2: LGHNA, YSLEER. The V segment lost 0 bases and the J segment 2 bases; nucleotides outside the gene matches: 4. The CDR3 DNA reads TGCGCCAGCAGCCAAGATTGGGACAGAACCTACGAGCAGTACTTC. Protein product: CASSQDWDRTYEQYF.

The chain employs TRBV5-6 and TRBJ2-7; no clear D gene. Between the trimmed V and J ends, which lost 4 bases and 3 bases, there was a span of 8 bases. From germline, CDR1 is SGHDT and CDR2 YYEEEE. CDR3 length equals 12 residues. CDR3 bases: TGTGCCAGCAGCAACCAGGACTACGAGCAGTACTTC. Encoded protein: CASSNQDYEQYF.

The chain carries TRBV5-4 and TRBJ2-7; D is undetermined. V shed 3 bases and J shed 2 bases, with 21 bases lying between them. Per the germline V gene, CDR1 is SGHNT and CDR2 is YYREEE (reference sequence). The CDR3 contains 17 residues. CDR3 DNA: TGTGCCAGCAGCTACTTTTATGGTGTTGCCAACCCCTACGAGCAGTACTTC. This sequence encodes CASSYFYGVANPYEQYF. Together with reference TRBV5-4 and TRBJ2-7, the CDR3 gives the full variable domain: ETGVTQSPTHLIKTRGQQVTLRCSSQSGHNTVSWYQQALGQGPQFIFQYYREEENGRGNFPPRFSGLQFPNYSSELNVNALELDDSALYLCASSYFYGVANPYEQYFGPGTRLTVT.

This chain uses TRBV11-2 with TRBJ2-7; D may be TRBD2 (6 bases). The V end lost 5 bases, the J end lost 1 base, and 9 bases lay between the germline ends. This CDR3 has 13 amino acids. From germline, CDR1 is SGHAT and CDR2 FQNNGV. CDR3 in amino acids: CASSAGTSYEQYF. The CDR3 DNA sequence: TGTGCCAGCAGCGCCGGGACTTCCTACGAGCAGTACTTC.

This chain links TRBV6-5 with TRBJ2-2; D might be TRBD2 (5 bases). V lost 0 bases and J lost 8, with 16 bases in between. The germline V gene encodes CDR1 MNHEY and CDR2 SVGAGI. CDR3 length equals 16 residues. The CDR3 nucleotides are TGTGCCAGCAGTTACTCGGACGGGGAAAAGGGAGGGGAGCTGTTTTTT. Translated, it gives CASSYSDGEKGGELFF.

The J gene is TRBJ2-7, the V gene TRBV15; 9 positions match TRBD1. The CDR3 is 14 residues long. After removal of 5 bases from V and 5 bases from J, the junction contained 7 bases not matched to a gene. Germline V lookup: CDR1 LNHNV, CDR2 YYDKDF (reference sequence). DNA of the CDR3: TGTGCCACCAGCGACAGGGGGGGTTTCCACGAGCAGTACTTC. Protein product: CATSDRGGFHEQYF.

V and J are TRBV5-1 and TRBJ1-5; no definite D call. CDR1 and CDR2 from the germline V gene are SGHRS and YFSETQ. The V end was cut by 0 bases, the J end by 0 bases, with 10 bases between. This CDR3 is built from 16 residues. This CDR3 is CASSLVEPYSNQPQHF. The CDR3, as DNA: TGCGCCAGCAGCTTGGTGGAGCCTTATAGCAATCAGCCCCAGCATTTT.

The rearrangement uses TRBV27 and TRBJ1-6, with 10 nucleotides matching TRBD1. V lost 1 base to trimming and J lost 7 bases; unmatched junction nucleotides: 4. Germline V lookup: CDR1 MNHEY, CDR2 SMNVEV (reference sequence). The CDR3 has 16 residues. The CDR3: CASSLYGTGENSPLHF. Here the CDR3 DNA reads TGTGCCAGCAGTTTATACGGGACAGGGGAGAATTCACCCCTCCACTTT.

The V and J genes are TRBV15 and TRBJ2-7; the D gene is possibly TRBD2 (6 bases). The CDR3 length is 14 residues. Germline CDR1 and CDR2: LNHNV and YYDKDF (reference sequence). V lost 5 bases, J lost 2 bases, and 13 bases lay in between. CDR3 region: CATSVGDSPYEQYF. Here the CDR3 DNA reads TGTGCCACCAGCGTCGGGGACTCCCCCTACGAGCAGTACTTC.